This T cell receptor beta chain originates from a study of early T cells in non-severe SARS-CoV-2 infection. Study summary: Chains from this unsorted whole-blood bulk RNA could not be paired.

Broader study findings: A preference for anti-spike CD8 responses marked VDJdb matching, which missed private and CD4 specificities.

Each CDR3 protein gets one entry after TCRdb re-called the 5' RACE reads with MiXCR. This table has around 44,000 distinct CDR3 sequences, about 6% appearing once. A note on this clonotype: The antigen remains unidentified.

The sequence derives from an adult who was a healthcare worker with PCR-confirmed SARS-CoV-2 infection or an uninfected control (not recorded which). The source was whole blood, collected at baseline.

CDR3 in DNA: TGTGCCAGCAGCGAGGGTACGCGGGAGCTGTTTTTT. As protein: CASSEGTRELFF. The chain is built from TRBV7-9 and TRBJ2-2; tentative D call: TRBD2 (5 bases). Trimming removed 5 bases at V and 9 bases at J, with 10 bases between. CDR1 SEHNR and CDR2 FQNEAQ come from the germline V gene (reference sequence). The CDR3 runs 12 residues.